This T cell receptor (beta chain) came from a study of T cell responses to AZD1222 COVID-19 vaccine. A word on this clone: Its antigen remains unknown.

The data were produced by immunoSEQ multiplex PCR, yet TCRdb's version contains in-frame clones alone and is incomplete. The sample includes over 130,000 clones, roughly 92% of them seen just once. General observations from the study: Donors were chiefly white British, with a greater number of females, and clonal diversity was perhaps underestimated. Baseline antibody screening turned up just six or seven seropositive AZD1222 recipients. At 160-218 and 743-854, vaccine-associated CD4 TCRs were dominant, and they spanned spike.

Sample: peripheral blood, taken 28 days after the second AZD1222 dose. The TCR was taken from an adult who received the AZD1222 COVID-19 vaccine.

The CDR3 sequence: CASSGGQNYEQYF. Written as DNA, the CDR3 is TGTGCCAGCAGTGGAGGGCAGAACTACGAGCAGTACTTC. The chain has TRBV2 and TRBJ2-7; tentatively, D is TRBD2 (5 bases). The V and J ends lost 4 bases and 3 bases respectively, with 10 bases between them. CDR3 length: 13 residues. Germline V gene data show CDR1 as SNHLY and CDR2 as FYNNEI. Variable domain in full (rest from reference TRBV2 and TRBJ2-7): EPEVTQTPSHQVTQMGQEVILRCVPISNHLYFYWYRQILGQKVEFLVSFYNNEISEKSEIFDDQFSVERPDGSNFTLKIRSTKLEDSAMYFCASSGGQNYEQYFGPGTRLTVT.